The 21 T cell receptor beta chains below were found in one sample sequenced in a study of blood T cell repertoires in COVID-19. Assay used: immunoSEQ multiplex PCR; TCRdb lists only in-frame clones, some missing. The data hold 30,000 to 40,000 clones, with around 84% observed a single time. The sequencing input was peripheral blood. The source of these receptors is a man aged 60 to 69 with COVID-19, enrolled during active disease.

The chain is built from TRBV5-1 and TRBJ1-1; D might be TRBD1 (6 bases). Germline-derived CDR1 and CDR2 are SGHRS and YFSETQ. V dropped 0 bases and J dropped 5 bases, with 11 bases sitting between them. CDR3 length: 14 residues. The DNA of the CDR3 is TGCGCCAGCAGCTTGGGCAGGGGTAGTACTGAAGCTTTCTTT. Amino acid sequence: CASSLGRGSTEAFF.

This chain joins TRBV28 and TRBJ1-2; TRBD1 matches 7 bases. The CDR3 sequence is 15 residues long. Germline V CDR1 and CDR2: MDHEN, SYDVKM. V was clipped by 7 bases and J by 9 bases; unmatched bases: 17. The CDR3 region has the DNA TGTGCCAGCAAGACAGGGAAAAACCCCCTACCCAGCTACACCTTC. Amino acid sequence: CASKTGKNPLPSYTF.

This chain uses TRBV30 with TRBJ1-2; D possibly corresponds to TRBD1 (6 bases). There are 11 residues in the CDR3. Germline loops: CDR1 GTSNPN, CDR2 SVGIG (reference sequence). V lost 4 bases to trimming and J lost 7 bases, with 10 bases between them. The CDR3 sequence is CAWKDSGGYTF. CDR3 DNA: TGTGCCTGGAAGGACAGTGGTGGCTACACCTTC.

The J gene is TRBJ2-7, the V gene TRBV29-1, with a weak D call TRBD2 (5 bases). Germline CDR1 and CDR2: SQVTM and ANQGSEA. The CDR3 sequence is 15 residues long. V lost 4 bases and J 6 bases, leaving 22 bases between the germline ends. CDR3 sequence: CSVGDLGVVAFEQYF. In DNA, the CDR3 is TGCAGCGTTGGTGATCTCGGGGTTGTCGCATTCGAGCAGTACTTC.

The chain combines TRBV7-9 with TRBJ1-1; D is uncertain. The V end was cut by 2 bases, the J end by 1 base, with 8 bases between. This CDR3 comprises 14 residues. CDR1 and CDR2 (germline): SEHNR, FQNEAQ (reference sequence). CDR3 amino acids: CASSLMGRNTEAFF. The CDR3 DNA sequence: TGTGCCAGCAGCTTAATGGGCCGGAACACTGAAGCTTTCTTT.

This rearrangement joins TRBV30 to TRBJ1-2, with TRBD1 matching 7 bases. From germline, CDR1 is GTSNPN and CDR2 SVGIG (reference sequence). V was pared by 1 base and J by 5 bases, with 7 bases of the junction left unmatched. The CDR3 runs 14 residues. CDR3 nucleotides: TGTGCCTGGAGTGGGGGGACAGTAGGGTATGGCTACACCTTC. It translates to CAWSGGTVGYGYTF.

This chain connects TRBV6-1 to TRBJ1-5; the match to TRBD1 covers 7 bases. V lost 2 bases and J lost 4; bases outside the gene matches: 5. The CDR3 is 15 residues long. Germline V gene sequence: CDR1 MNHNS, CDR2 SASEGT. Written as DNA, the CDR3 is TGTGCCAGCAGTGAACGGGACAGATATAATCAGCCCCAGCATTTT. This sequence encodes CASSERDRYNQPQHF.

This clone showed up just a few times. The J gene is TRBJ1-6, the V gene TRBV3-1 (or the pseudogene TRBV3-2), with D unclear. The length of the CDR3 is 14 residues. From germline, CDR1 is LGHDT and CDR2 YNNKEL (reference sequence). Between the trimmed V and J ends, which lost 1 base and 7 bases, there was a span of 8 bases. DNA for the CDR3: TGTGCCAGCAGCCAAGGAGTGAGGAATTCACCCCTCCACTTT. Translating gives CASSQGVRNSPLHF.

The chain has TRBV18 and TRBJ1-1; perhaps TRBD1 as D (6 bases). The CDR3 loop spans 12 amino acids. The germline V gene encodes CDR1 KGHSH and CDR2 LQKENI. V lost 3 bases to trimming and J lost 8 bases, with 10 bases between them. CDR3 DNA sequence: TGTGCCAGCTCACCCGCGACAGGCGAAGCTTTCTTT. Translation: CASSPATGEAFF.

V usage is TRBV7-9 and J usage is TRBJ1-1; perhaps TRBD1 as D (5 bases). Germline loops: CDR1 SEHNR, CDR2 FQNEAQ (reference sequence). V dropped 5 bases and J dropped 0 bases, with 10 bases sitting between them. The CDR3 spans 14 residues. The CDR3 DNA follows: TGTGCCAGCAGCCGACAGTCCCTGAACACTGAAGCTTTCTTT. It yields the protein CASSRQSLNTEAFF.

The chain employs TRBV3-1 (or the pseudogene TRBV3-2) and TRBJ2-2; TRBD2 matches 13 bases. This CDR3 is built from 18 residues. Germline loops: CDR1 LGHDT, CDR2 YNNKEL (reference sequence). Trimming cost V 5 bases and J 1 base; bases outside gene matches: 7. The CDR3 DNA reads as TGTGCCAGCAGCTTCCGACTAGCGGGGGGATGGAACACCGGGGAGCTGTTTTTT. Its protein is CASSFRLAGGWNTGELFF.

This chain joins TRBV7-8 and TRBJ1-5; D not resolved. The CDR3 consists of 16 residues. Germline CDR1 is SGHVS and CDR2 is FQNEAQ. The ends were cut back, 1 base at V and 3 bases at J, with 13 bases in the middle. In DNA form, the CDR3 reads TGTGCCAGCAGCTTAGGCTCCTCGAGTCCCAATCAGCCCCAGCATTTT. This gives the protein CASSLGSSSPNQPQHF.

This clone was found once. CDR3: CASSLSGQETQYF. The CDR3 DNA is TGTGCCAGCAGCTTATCAGGGCAAGAGACCCAGTACTTC. The J gene is TRBJ2-5, the V gene TRBV7-9; TRBD1 is a possible D gene (5 bases). The germline V and J ends were trimmed by 2 bases and 2 bases, with 6 bases remaining between them. This CDR3 contains 13 residues. The germline CDR1 and CDR2 sequences are SEHNR and FQNEAQ (reference sequence).

This chain joins TRBV7-2 and TRBJ1-2, with D unresolved. The CDR3 covers 14 residues. V dropped 5 bases and J dropped 4 bases, with 14 bases sitting between them. CDR1 and CDR2 (germline): SGHTA, FQGNSA. In DNA, the CDR3 is TGTGCCAGCAGCCGGTCCCAGCGAGCCTATGGCTACACCTTC. Protein product: CASSRSQRAYGYTF.

This chain uses TRBV28 with TRBJ2-3, with 9 bases fitting TRBD2. This CDR3 is built from 16 residues. Trimming at V came to 5 bases and at J to 2 bases, leaving 8 bases not matched to a gene. Germline V gene lookup returns CDR1 MDHEN and CDR2 SYDVKM. CDR3 sequence reads: CASSARLAEVTDTQYF. CDR3 DNA sequence: TGTGCCAGCAGTGCCCGACTAGCGGAAGTCACAGATACGCAGTATTTT.

The rearrangement links TRBV5-4 to TRBJ2-3; possibly TRBD1 for D (6 bases). The CDR3 totals 18 residues. The germline gives CDR1 SGHNT, CDR2 YYREEE (reference sequence). V was cut by 6 bases and J by 2 bases, with 25 bases left in between. CDR3 protein: CASTRTPPQGWDTDTQYF. CDR3 sequence (DNA): TGTGCCAGCACCCGCACCCCCCCACAGGGTTGGGACACAGATACGCAGTATTTT.

The V gene is TRBV28, the J gene TRBJ2-3; possibly TRBD2 for D (6 bases). The V end was cut by 7 bases, the J end by 2 bases, with 16 bases between. Germline values: CDR1 MDHEN, CDR2 SYDVKM. The CDR3 length is 15 residues. The CDR3 nucleotides read TGTGCCAGCACCGTGGGACTGGTTCCCACAGATACGCAGTATTTT. Encoded protein: CASTVGLVPTDTQYF.

The chain couples TRBV15 to TRBJ1-1; the match to TRBD1 covers 9 bases. The CDR3 contains 14 residues. Germline CDR1 and CDR2: LNHNV and YYDKDF (reference sequence). V gave up 8 bases and J gave up 2 bases; unmatched junction bases: 6. CDR3 sequence (DNA): TGTGCCACCGGACAGGGGAGGGACAACACTGAAGCTTTCTTT. It yields the protein CATGQGRDNTEAFF.

Here the CDR3 reads CSVVGTSGRADNEQFF. DNA of the CDR3: TGCAGCGTTGTGGGGACTAGCGGGAGGGCCGATAATGAGCAGTTCTTC. The chain combines TRBV29-1 with TRBJ2-1; TRBD2 agrees at 16 bases. The junction had 7 bases not matched to a gene; V was cut back by 4 bases and J by 7 bases. Germline V gene data show CDR1 as SQVTM and CDR2 as ANQGSEA. The CDR3 covers 16 residues.

The rearrangement links TRBV19 to TRBJ1-1; 7 nucleotides align to TRBD1. Germline assignment: CDR1 LNHDA and CDR2 SQIVND (reference sequence). The CDR3 extends over 14 amino acids. V was clipped by 8 bases and J by 5 bases; unmatched bases: 11. DNA of the CDR3: TGTGCCAGTCAAACAGGGGCCACGGGGACTGAAGCTTTCTTT. Translating it yields CASQTGATGTEAFF.

This clone was recorded a few times. The chain recombines TRBV19 with TRBJ1-2; D may be TRBD1 (5 bases). Deletions cut 4 bases from V and 6 bases from J, with 12 bases between. CDR1 and CDR2 (germline): LNHDA, SQIVND (reference sequence). CDR3 length: 13 amino acids. The CDR3 protein is CASSRGRYDGYTF. The CDR3 DNA reads TGTGCCAGTAGTAGGGGCAGGTACGATGGCTACACCTTC.